The entry below gives a single TCR beta chain sequence along with its context. This specimen comes from a study of Graves' ophthalmopathy and Graves' hyperthyroidism. Germline values: CDR1 DFQATT, CDR2 SNEGSKA (reference sequence). This CDR3 has 13 amino acids. V gave up 6 bases and J gave up 7 bases; unmatched junction bases: 11. From RNA, the CDR3 regions of TCR beta chains were amplified and sequenced. The first round was an RT-PCR with HTBI primers, and the second round was a multiplex PCR. TCRdb fed the multiplex PCR reads into MiXCR, producing one record per CDR3 protein. The table records about 370,000 distinct CDR3 sequences, about 15% of them present only once. Isolation of PBMCs was performed using over 8 ml of fresh peripheral blood.

The sequence was obtained from an adult woman with stable Graves' hyperthyroidism. Sequencing was performed on peripheral blood. The chain recombines TRBV20-1 with TRBJ1-2; 7 positions agree with TRBD1. The CDR3 coding sequence is TGCAGTGCCACGACAGGGAATTTCGGTGGCTACACCTTC. Its translation is CSATTGNFGGYTF.